Sequencing of this TCR beta chain was carried out in a study of T cell changes during pregnancy in multiple sclerosis. Germline CDR1 reads DFQATT; CDR2 reads SNEGSKA (reference sequence). The CDR3 has 11 residues. V was cut by 1 base and J by 4 bases, with 2 bases left in between. TCRdb's table, derived via immunoSEQ multiplex PCR, lists solely in-frame clones and lacks some. The data hold approximately 68,000 clones, with about 89% observed a single time. The rearrangement links TRBV20-1 to TRBJ2-1; D uncertain. This sample comprised peripheral blood, obtained in the second trimester of pregnancy. The TCR comes from a female donor with multiple sclerosis, enrolled in a pregnancy study. In DNA, the CDR3 is TGCAGTGCTAGAGCATACAATGAGCAGTTCTTC. It yields the protein CSARAYNEQFF.